The 25 T cell receptor beta chains presented below share a single source sample, sequenced in a study of synovial regulatory T cells in juvenile arthritis. The antigens for these receptors are not known. Study-wide findings and caveats: Compared with other blood Treg cells, inflammation-associated Treg cells had reduced TCR diversity.

Measured with immunoSEQ multiplex PCR; TCRdb has only the in-frame clones, and not every one. This listing includes 1,200 or so clones. Material for sequencing was Treg cells from blood. The subset here: HLA-DR+ inflammation-associated blood Treg cells. These receptors originate from a donor aged 2-35 years with juvenile idiopathic arthritis.

According to its frequency, this clone is medium-sized. The V gene is TRBV4-1, the J gene TRBJ2-5; checking the TCRdb D call of TRBD2 is not possible without DNA. Germline V gene data show CDR1 as MGHRA and CDR2 as YSYEKL. CDR3 length: 15 residues. No nucleotide data were recorded. The CDR3 sequence is CASSHGLAGGETQYF.

J is TRBJ1-6 and V is TRBV9; there is no DNA to check the TCRdb D call of TRBD1. CDR3 length equals 14 residues. No coding sequence is recorded. Germline V CDR1 and CDR2: SGDLS, YYNGEE. The CDR3: CASSVLGENSPLPF.

This clone is called medium-sized based on its frequency. The chain is built from TRBV18 and TRBJ2-7; TCRdb selects TRBD2, and the lack of DNA leaves this call unchecked. There are 12 residues in the CDR3. The DNA is unrecorded. The germline CDR1 and CDR2 sequences are KGHSH and LQKENI. The CDR3 reads CASSLSSYEQYF.

This clone is classed as medium-sized by frequency. J is TRBJ2-7 and V is TRBV25-1; as DNA is missing, the TRBD2 call by TCRdb cannot be tested. CDR1 is MGHDK and CDR2 is SYGVNS in the germline V gene. The CDR3 sequence is 13 residues long. A DNA sequence was not provided. CDR3 sequence reads: CASSAGGSYEQYF.

This clone is classed as medium-sized by frequency. The chain is built from TRBV7-9 and TRBJ2-1; TCRdb calls TRBD2, which cannot be checked without DNA. There are 18 residues in the CDR3. DNA is not recorded here. Germline V gene data show CDR1 as SEHNR and CDR2 as FQNEAQ (reference sequence). CDR3 residues: CASSPRVQGGGFYNEQFF.

By frequency, this clone is medium-sized. The V call is TRBV14, the J call TRBJ1-2; TCRdb selects TRBD1, and the lack of DNA leaves this call unchecked. The CDR3 loop spans 16 amino acids. A DNA sequence was not provided. The germline V gene has CDR1 SGHDN and CDR2 FVKESK. The CDR3 sequence is CASSQDRGGHSYGYTF.

This clone registers large (0.1 to 1%) by frequency. V usage is TRBV7-9 and J usage is TRBJ1-3. CDR3 length: 14 residues. There is no recorded DNA. The germline gives CDR1 SEHNR, CDR2 FQNEAQ (reference sequence). CDR3: CASSPSGGRNTIYF.

Frequency places this clone as medium-sized. This chain uses TRBV7-9 with TRBJ1-2; the TRBD1 assignment by TCRdb is unverifiable without DNA. There are 15 residues in the CDR3. No DNA is given. Germline V gene sequence: CDR1 SEHNR, CDR2 FQNEAQ (reference sequence). CDR3 residues: CASSLREDRASGYTF.

This clone ranks as medium-sized in terms of frequency. The chain uses TRBV7-2 and TRBJ1-1. Germline V gene sequence: CDR1 SGHTA, CDR2 FQGNSA. The CDR3 sequence is 14 residues long. The coding DNA is unavailable. CDR3 residues: CASSLSRKNTEAFF.

This clone ranks as medium-sized in terms of frequency. This chain joins TRBV10-1 and TRBJ1-1; the TRBD1 assignment by TCRdb is unverifiable without DNA. The length of the CDR3 is 15 residues. The entry carries no DNA sequence. Germline V gives CDR1 WNHNN, CDR2 SYGVQD (reference sequence). CDR3 in amino acids: CASSEGAGPNTEAFF.

This clone is identified as medium-sized (0.01 to 0.1%) from frequency. V and J are TRBV9 and TRBJ2-5; TCRdb indicates TRBD2, and absent DNA this call remains unverified. Germline assignment: CDR1 SGDLS and CDR2 YYNGEE. The CDR3 extends over 13 amino acids. No coding sequence is recorded. CDR3 sequence reads: CASSAGGLETQYF.

Its frequency marks this clone as medium-sized (0.01 to 0.1%). This chain joins TRBV7-6 and TRBJ1-1. The CDR3 consists of 14 residues. Only the protein sequence is given. Per the germline V gene, CDR1 is SGHVS and CDR2 is FNYEAQ. CDR3 sequence: CASSLVPRVTEAFF.

This clone counts as medium-sized (0.01 to 0.1%) by frequency. This chain joins TRBV7-6 and TRBJ2-3. This CDR3 is 11 amino acids long. The nucleotide record is missing. From germline, CDR1 is SGHVS and CDR2 FNYEAQ. CDR3 protein: CASSYTDTQYF. Based on the CDR3 plus reference TRBV7-6 and TRBJ2-3, the full variable domain is GAGVSQSPRYKVTKRGQDVALRCDPISGHVSLYWYRQALGQGPEFLTYFNYEAQQDKSGLPNDRFSAERPEGSISTLTIQRTEQRDSAMYRCASSYTDTQYFGPGTRLTVL.

This rearrangement joins TRBV4-3 to TRBJ1-3; the D gene TCRdb calls, TRBD1, cannot be checked with no DNA. Germline V gives CDR1 LGHNA, CDR2 YSLEER. This CDR3 is built from 18 residues. There is no recorded DNA. CDR3 protein: CANSRVVPGQGAGNTIYF.

This clone is identified as large from frequency. The chain links TRBV6-1 to TRBJ1-1. The CDR3 extends over 14 amino acids. No DNA appears here. Germline V lookup: CDR1 MNHNS, CDR2 SASEGT. The CDR3 spells CASLEGIMNTEAFF.

Judged by frequency, this clone is medium-sized (0.01 to 0.1%). The rearrangement links TRBV25-1 to TRBJ1-2; as DNA is missing, the TRBD1 call by TCRdb cannot be tested. Germline assignment: CDR1 MGHDK and CDR2 SYGVNS. The CDR3 runs 13 residues. No DNA sequence is on record. The chain's CDR3 is CASSGGTGYGYTF.

This clone registers medium-sized by frequency. V gene TRBV18 combines with J gene TRBJ1-2; there is no DNA to check the TCRdb D call of TRBD1. The CDR3 has 15 residues. The DNA is not on file. Germline V lookup: CDR1 KGHSH, CDR2 LQKENI. CDR3 amino acids: CASSPLTGLRGGYTF.

This clone is identified as medium-sized from frequency. V and J are TRBV5-1 and TRBJ2-3; TCRdb calls TRBD2, which cannot be checked without DNA. The CDR3 totals 15 residues. No DNA sequence is on record. Germline CDR1 reads SGHRS; CDR2 reads YFSETQ. This CDR3 is CASGATGSSTDTQYF.

This chain's CDR3 is CSASRGRGAFF. V is TRBV20-1 and J is TRBJ1-1. Germline CDR1 and CDR2: DFQATT and SNEGSKA (reference sequence). CDR3 length equals 11 residues. DNA for this receptor is not on file.

By frequency, this clone registers medium-sized (0.01 to 0.1%). The V and J genes are TRBV7-9 and TRBJ1-2. CDR3 length: 12 residues. No DNA appears here. Germline values: CDR1 SEHNR, CDR2 FQNEAQ (reference sequence). The chain's CDR3 is CASSRDDYGYTF.

This chain's CDR3 is CASSRTAYSYNEQFF. V gene TRBV4-3 combines with J gene TRBJ2-1; lacking DNA, the TRBD2 call made by TCRdb goes unchecked. The CDR3 is 15 residues long. DNA is not recorded here. Germline V gene lookup returns CDR1 LGHNA and CDR2 YSLEER.

Its frequency marks this clone as medium-sized. The chain links TRBV28 to TRBJ2-7; TCRdb indicates TRBD2, and absent DNA this call remains unverified. The germline V gene encodes CDR1 MDHEN and CDR2 SYDVKM. The CDR3 has 14 amino acids. Only the protein sequence is given. The CDR3 spells CASNHLSHSYEQYF.

This clone is identified as medium-sized (0.01 to 0.1%) from frequency. The chain recombines TRBV13 with TRBJ2-2; TCRdb proposes TRBD2, but this gene call is untestable without DNA. CDR1 and CDR2 from the germline V gene are PRHDT and FYEKMQ (reference sequence). This CDR3 region has 15 residues. The DNA sequence is not available. CDR3 sequence: CASNFGGVDTGELFF.

This sequence joins TRBV5-1 and TRBJ2-5; checking the TCRdb D call of TRBD2 is not possible without DNA. This CDR3 spans 12 amino acids. The coding DNA is unavailable. Germline CDR1 SGHRS, CDR2 YFSETQ. CDR3: CASSPDQETQYF.

This clone is called medium-sized based on its frequency. The chain joins TRBV7-3 to TRBJ2-1. Germline lookup yields CDR1 SGHTA and CDR2 FQGTGA. The CDR3 loop spans 13 amino acids. No DNA sequence was recorded. The CDR3 loop is CASSLRPHNEQFF.